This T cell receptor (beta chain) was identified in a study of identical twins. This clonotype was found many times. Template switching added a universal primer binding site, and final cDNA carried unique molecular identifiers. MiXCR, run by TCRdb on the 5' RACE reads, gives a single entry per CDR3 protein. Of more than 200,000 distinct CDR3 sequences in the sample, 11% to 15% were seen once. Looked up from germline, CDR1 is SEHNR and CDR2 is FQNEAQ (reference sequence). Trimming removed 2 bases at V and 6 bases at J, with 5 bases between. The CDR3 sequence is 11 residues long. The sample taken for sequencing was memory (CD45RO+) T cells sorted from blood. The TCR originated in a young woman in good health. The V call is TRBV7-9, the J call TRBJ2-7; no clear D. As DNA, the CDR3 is TGTGCCAGCAGCTTAATCCGCGAGCAGTACTTC. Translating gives CASSLIREQYF. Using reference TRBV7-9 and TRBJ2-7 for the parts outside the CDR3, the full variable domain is DTGVSQNPRHKITKRGQNVTFRCDPISEHNRLYWYRQTLGQGPEFLTYFQNEAQLEKSRLLSDRFSAERPKGSFSTLEIQRTEQGDSAMYLCASSLIREQYFGPGTRLTVT.